The text below deals with one TCR beta chain. Its antigen is as yet unknown. This specimen comes from a study of cytomegalovirus exposure and HLA in healthy donors. Across the whole study: Previous work identified roughly 120 million unique TCR beta sequences from roughly 170 million T cells.

Broader study findings: Cytomegalovirus-associated TCR beta chains were listed, numbering 164. As was reported, the classifier diagnosed cytomegalovirus status with high specificity and sensitivity. Follow-up analysis seemed to connect common viral pathogens with several of the most significant clusters identified.

Germline loops: CDR1 LNHNV, CDR2 YYDKDF (reference sequence). Trimming removed 0 bases from V and 2 bases from J; junction bases left unmatched: 4. This CDR3 is built from 15 residues. PCR employed 60 Vbeta and 13 Jbeta primers. The data were produced by immunoSEQ multiplex PCR, yet TCRdb's version contains in-frame clones alone and is incomplete. The repertoire has about 130,000 clones, about 80% of them found once; the top ten carry approximately 1%. Sequenced material: PBMCs. The rearrangement joins TRBV15 to TRBJ2-7; 7 bases line up with TRBD1. This clonotype was obtained from a human donor in good health. This CDR3 reads CATSRDRGQTYEQYF. The DNA for the CDR3 is TGTGCCACCAGCAGAGATCGGGGACAGACCTACGAGCAGTACTTC.